Reported below is one TCR beta chain. As yet, its antigen is unknown. This record belongs to a study of early T cells in non-severe SARS-CoV-2 infection. Study outcomes and limitations: Clonotype matching in VDJdb favored anti-spike CD8 responses and did not capture private and CD4 specificities.

The CDR3 consists of 18 residues. Germline V CDR1 and CDR2: SGHAT, FQNNGV. J gave up 5 bases and V 1 base, and 10 bases lay outside the gene matches. In TCRdb, the 5' RACE reads were re-called with MiXCR into one record per CDR3 protein. The profile shows about 60,000 distinct CDR3 sequences, 9.5% to 15% of them singletons. Sequencing was carried out using whole blood. V and J are TRBV11-2 and TRBJ2-5; 13 bases agree with TRBD2. This receptor was taken from an adult who was a healthcare worker with PCR-confirmed SARS-CoV-2 infection or an uninfected control (not recorded which). The CDR3 bases are TGTGCCAGCAGCTTAGGCTCACTAGCGGGAGGGCCCGGTGAGACCCAGTACTTC. Its protein product is CASSLGSLAGGPGETQYF.